This TCR beta chain was profiled in a study of blood T cell repertoires in COVID-19 (TCRdb year 2020). Regarding the research as a whole: Samples covering the acute and convalescent phases of COVID-19 were provided by collaborators in the United States, Italy and Spain. The dataset comprised deeply sampled blood TCRbeta repertoires from subjects exposed to, actively infected with, or recovered from COVID-19. The repertoires were released in a freely available public database meant as a resource for research on the immune response to SARS-CoV-2. Sample metadata almost always included a de-identified subject ID, COVID-19 status, age in years and sex. The material from the prospective study consisted of cDNA or gDNA derived from T cells, B-cell-depleted T cells, or PBMCs. HLA class I and class II types, where available, came from metadata supplied by the sample provider rather than from assay-based typing. The samples were drawn from the first 160 participants of the ongoing ImmuneRACE study and from 950 to 1,500 subjects provided by 6 global collaborators.

Only one count was recorded for this clone. Its target antigen remains unknown. Nothing much larger sits one base from this clone, and base qualities are not available. The CDR3, from cysteine to phenylalanine, totals 17 residues. The entry retains the CDR3 DNA only, 51 bases that are in frame from base 1. Here V drops 4 bases and J drops 6 bases, and the junction holds 14 bases not matched to any gene. The germline V gene supplies CDR1 MDHEN and CDR2 SYDVKM. TCRbeta CDR3 regions were amplified from genomic DNA by means of the immunoSEQ Assay, a bias-controlled multiplex PCR. The original methods were these. The number of nucleated cells in each sample was estimated from the amplification of reference gene primers within the assay. To quantify the absolute abundance of each unique TCRbeta CDR3 rearrangement, sequence reads were collapsed and filtered. Productive Simpson clonality was computed per sample as the square root of Simpson's diversity index over productive rearrangements. TCRdb carries this immuneACCESS record with in-frame sequences only. Its versions omit some clonotypes, under half of them owing to an unresolved V gene in the studies checked, with the rest unexplained. That table furnishes V, J and clone size, whereas the DNA furnished D and trimming. The sample contains about 87,000 clones, around 90% of them found a single time. The ten largest clones take up 11% of the sample.

Collaborating institutions collected whole blood in K2EDTA tubes following their own protocols. For TCRbeta analysis, collaborator samples were shipped as frozen whole blood, as isolated PBMCs, or as DNA extracted from either sample type. The full study reports these points: The quantity of clinical and demographic metadata differed by source and by participant and was supplied without curation.

This chain joins TRBV28 to TRBJ1-4; TRBD1 matches 7 bases in the middle. The TCR comes from a man older than 75 with acute or convalescent COVID-19. The sample was peripheral blood. Read as DNA, the sequence is TGTGCCAGCAGTTCTCGGTCGTACAGGGGCTGGGATGAAAAACTGTTTTTT. Protein translation: CASSSRSYRGWDEKLFF.